A single sample is the source of the 5 T cell receptor beta chains below, sequenced in a study of T cells in Graves' hyperthyroidism and ophthalmopathy. What was amplified from RNA transcripts were TCR beta CDR3 regions. Researchers ran a first-round RT-PCR on the TCR CDR3 using the HTBI primer set. MiXCR was run by TCRdb on the multiplex PCR reads, yielding one entry per CDR3 protein. The sample records under 250,000 distinct CDR3 sequences, more than 20% being singletons. The sequenced material came from blood. Every receptor here comes from a woman aged 40-49 years with Graves' ophthalmopathy.

This clonotype was recorded at least ten times. The V gene is TRBV19, the J gene TRBJ1-1, with D unclear. The ends were cut back, 6 bases at V and 7 bases at J, with 15 bases in the middle. The CDR3 covers 13 residues. Germline CDR1 is LNHDA and CDR2 is SQIVND (reference sequence). This chain's CDR3 is CASRWTEMSEAFF. Written as DNA, the CDR3 is TGTGCCAGTAGATGGACGGAAATGAGTGAAGCTTTCTTT.

This clonotype occurred many times. The chain is built from TRBV19 and TRBJ1-1, with D possibly being TRBD1 (5 bases). The CDR3 spans 15 residues. Per the germline V gene, CDR1 is LNHDA and CDR2 is SQIVND (reference sequence). V was shortened by 7 bases and J by 5 bases, with 20 bases between the two germline ends. The chain's CDR3 is CASTTSGAGQTEAFF. CDR3 coding DNA: TGTGCCAGTACGACGTCCGGGGCAGGGCAAACTGAAGCTTTCTTT.

This clonotype was counted many times. Just one base apart from a much larger clone, this may be a read error. The missing conserved phenylalanine or tryptophan at the end of this CDR3 makes a read error likely. The chain joins TRBV7-2 to TRBJ1-2; D not resolved. V lost 0 bases and J 4 bases, leaving 15 bases between the germline ends. This CDR3 comprises 16 residues. Germline values: CDR1 SGHTA, CDR2 FQGNSA. CDR3 bases: TGTGCCAGCAGCTTAGCGGGTCGGAGTGCCCTCTATGGCTACACCCTC. It yields the protein CASSLAGRSALYGYTL.

This clonotype was detected ten times or more. The chain recombines TRBV6-5 with TRBJ2-7; 12 bases are a match to TRBD2. The CDR3 consists of 15 residues. Germline assignment: CDR1 MNHEY and CDR2 SVGAGI. The junction had 4 bases not matched to a gene; V was cut back by 6 bases and J by 1 base. The CDR3 region has the DNA TGTGCCAGCAGCCCACTAGCGGGAGGATCCTACGAGCAGTACTTC. Residues: CASSPLAGGSYEQYF.

The chain has TRBV12-3 or TRBV12-4 and TRBJ1-1; D is ambiguous. With 1 base removed from V and 1 base from J, the gap between germline ends came to 10 bases. The CDR3 runs 15 residues. The CDR3 DNA is TGTGCCAGCAGTTTAGGGCTCGGCAGGAACACTGAAGCTTTCTTT. This sequence encodes CASSLGLGRNTEAFF.